This TCR beta chain was captured by sequencing in a study of low-dose radiotherapy and immunotherapy resistance in tumors. Study as a whole: Every two weeks patients got nivolumab 240 mg flat dose, plus ipilimumab 1 mg/kg every six weeks, intravenously. Intravenous cyclophosphamide 200 mg/m2 was given every two weeks, one day before radiation and immunotherapy.

Trimming cost V 7 bases and J 2 bases, with 21 bases left between them. CDR3 length: 15 residues. Germline assignment: CDR1 SQVTM and CDR2 ANQGSEA. TRAV- and TRBV-specific primers were used for first-strand cDNA, which covered alpha and beta chains. It was with a constant-region primer and a V-primer adapter that TCRs were amplified over roughly 18 PCR cycles. TCRdb re-analysed the reads in MiXCR, keeping a single row per CDR3 protein. The sample gives over 9,500 distinct CDR3 sequences, approximately 60% of which show up once; approximately 10% is in the top ten. Low-dose radiotherapy, low-dose cyclophosphamide, aspirin, ipilimumab and nivolumab were all given to the donors.

The origin of this receptor is a human donor with advanced metastatic prostate, ovarian, gallbladder or colorectal cancer (not recorded which). This table probably holds off-target reads from a library built for another chain. This chain joins TRBV29-1 and TRBJ2-7; D is ambiguous. CDR3 amino acids: CSARAGEINTYEQYF. The CDR3 DNA reads TGCAGCGCCCGGGCCGGAGAAATAAACACCTACGAGCAGTACTTC.